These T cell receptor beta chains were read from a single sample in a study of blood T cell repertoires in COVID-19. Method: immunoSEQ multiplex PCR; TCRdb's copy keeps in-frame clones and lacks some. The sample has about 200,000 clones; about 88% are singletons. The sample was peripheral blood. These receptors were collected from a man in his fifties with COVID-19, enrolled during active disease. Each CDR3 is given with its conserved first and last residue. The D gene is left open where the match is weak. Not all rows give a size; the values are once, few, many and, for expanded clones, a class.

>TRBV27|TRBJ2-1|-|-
CASSSGGRGNEQFF
TGTGCCAGCAGTTCCGGGGGGCGCGGGAATGAGCAGTTCTTC
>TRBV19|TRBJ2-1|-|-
CASMPQPSSGEQFF
TGTGCCAGTATGCCACAGCCCTCCTCGGGAGAGCAGTTCTTC
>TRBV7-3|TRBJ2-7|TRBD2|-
CASSLTWRVAGLDEQYF
TGTGCCAGCAGCTTAACGTGGAGGGTAGCGGGGTTGGACGAGCAGTACTTC
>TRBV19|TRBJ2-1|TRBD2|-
CASTPGGGVSYNEQFF
TGTGCCAGTACCCCTGGTGGGGGGGTTTCCTACAATGAGCAGTTCTTC
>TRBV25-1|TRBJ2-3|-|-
CASSRQGTDTQYF
TGTGCCAGCAGCCGACAGGGCACAGATACGCAGTATTTT
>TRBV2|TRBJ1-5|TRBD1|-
CATRQGDQPQHF
TGTGCCACCAGACAGGGGGACCAGCCCCAGCATTTT
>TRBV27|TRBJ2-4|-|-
CASSQGAKNIQYF
TGTGCCAGCAGTCAGGGAGCCAAAAACATTCAGTACTTC
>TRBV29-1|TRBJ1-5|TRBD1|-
CSVGGTALQPQHF
TGCAGCGTTGGGGGGACAGCTCTTCAGCCCCAGCATTTT
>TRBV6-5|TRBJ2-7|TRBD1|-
CASRTGTGPYEQYF
TGTGCCAGCAGAACCGGGACAGGTCCCTACGAGCAGTACTTC
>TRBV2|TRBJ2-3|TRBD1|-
CASTRGPTQYF
TGTGCCAGCACTAGGGGGCCTACGCAGTATTTT
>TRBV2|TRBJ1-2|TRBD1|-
CATDLDRAGGYTF
TGTGCCACCGACCTCGACAGGGCGGGAGGCTACACCTTC
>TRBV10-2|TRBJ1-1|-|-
CASRGPRNRRAFF
TGCGCCAGCAGGGGGCCACGAAATCGGAGAGCTTTCTTT
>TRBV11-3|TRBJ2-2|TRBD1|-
CASSITGGIGELFF
TGTGCCAGCAGCATCACAGGGGGAATCGGGGAGCTGTTTTTT
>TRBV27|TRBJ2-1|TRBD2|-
CASMRLAGNEQFF
TGTGCCAGCATGCGTTTAGCGGGAAATGAGCAGTTCTTC
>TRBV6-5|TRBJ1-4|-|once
CASSYSGTGIEKLFF
TGTGCCAGCAGTTACTCCGGGACTGGTATTGAAAAACTGTTTTTT
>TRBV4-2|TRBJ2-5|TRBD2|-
CASSQGVRLAGGQETQYF
TGTGCCAGCAGCCAAGGGGTACGTCTAGCGGGGGGCCAAGAGACCCAGTACTTC
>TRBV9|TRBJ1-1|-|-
CASSQGMGTEAFF
TGTGCCAGCAGCCAGGGGATGGGCACTGAAGCTTTCTTT
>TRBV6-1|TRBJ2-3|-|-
CASSEVLAITDTQYF
TGTGCCAGCAGTGAGGTGCTAGCGATCACAGATACGCAGTATTTT
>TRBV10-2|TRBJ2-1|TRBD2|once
CASAAVQGSGRSYNEQFF
TGCGCCAGCGCCGCGGTTCAGGGGAGCGGGAGGTCCTACAATGAGCAGTTCTTC
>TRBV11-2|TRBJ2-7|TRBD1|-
CASSFGTGGGYEQYF
TGTGCCAGCAGCTTTGGGACAGGAGGAGGATACGAGCAGTACTTC
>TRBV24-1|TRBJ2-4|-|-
CATSEGDKNIQYF
TGTGCCACCAGTGAAGGGGATAAAAACATTCAGTACTTC
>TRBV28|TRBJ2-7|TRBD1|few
CASSSPGQGDHEQYF
TGTGCCAGCAGCAGCCCGGGACAGGGCGACCACGAGCAGTACTTC
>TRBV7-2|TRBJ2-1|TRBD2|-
CASSSGTSGSYNEQFF
TGTGCCAGCAGCTCCGGTACTAGCGGCTCCTACAATGAGCAGTTCTTC
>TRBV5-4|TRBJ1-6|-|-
CASSVEQGQSYNSPLHF
TGTGCCAGCAGCGTAGAGCAGGGGCAGTCCTATAATTCACCCCTCCACTTT
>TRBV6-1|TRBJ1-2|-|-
CASSDLGVYGYTF
TGTGCCAGCAGTGACCTGGGCGTCTATGGCTACACCTTC
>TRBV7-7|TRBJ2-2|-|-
CASSLMLYRANTGELFF
TGTGCCAGCAGCTTAATGTTGTACAGGGCGAACACCGGGGAGCTGTTTTTT
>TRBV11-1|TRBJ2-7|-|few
CASSFPGSYEQYF
TGTGCCAGCAGCTTCCCGGGGTCCTACGAGCAGTACTTC
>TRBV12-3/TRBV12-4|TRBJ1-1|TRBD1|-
CASNGQGATEAFF
TGTGCCAGCAACGGACAGGGGGCCACTGAAGCTTTCTTT
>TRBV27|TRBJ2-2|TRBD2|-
CVSSSYALAERTGELFF
TGTGTCAGCAGTTCTTACGCTCTAGCGGAGAGAACCGGGGAGCTGTTTTTT
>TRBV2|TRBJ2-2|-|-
CASSEGGNRGGTGELFF
TGTGCCAGCAGTGAAGGCGGGAACCGTGGTGGCACCGGGGAGCTGTTTTTT
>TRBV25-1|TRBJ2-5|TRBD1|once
CASSEEFRGLQETQYF
TGTGCCAGCAGTGAAGAGTTCAGGGGGCTCCAAGAGACCCAGTACTTC
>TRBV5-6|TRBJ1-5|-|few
CASSSDSAGNQPQHF
TGTGCCAGCAGCTCAGACAGTGCTGGCAATCAGCCCCAGCATTTT
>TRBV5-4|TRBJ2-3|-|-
CASSLVLVGNPDTQYF
TGTGCCAGCAGCTTGGTGCTGGTCGGGAACCCAGATACGCAGTATTTT
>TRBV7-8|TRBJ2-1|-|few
CASSVDQGRGEQFF
TGTGCCAGCAGCGTAGACCAGGGCCGCGGTGAGCAGTTCTTC